The 19 T cell receptor beta chains reported below all come from one sample, sequenced in a study of T cells in Graves' hyperthyroidism and ophthalmopathy. TCR beta CDR3 regions were amplified from RNA transcripts. Carried out on the TCR CDR3, a first-round RT-PCR used the HTBI primer set. MiXCR, applied by TCRdb to the multiplex PCR reads, yields one record per CDR3 protein. This table has approximately 360,000 distinct CDR3 sequences, around a quarter appearing once. The sample consisted of blood. These receptors were collected from a man aged 45-60 years with Graves' hyperthyroidism.

This clonotype was observed a few times. V is TRBV15 and J is TRBJ2-3; D call uncertain. The V end lost 4 bases, the J end lost 6 bases, and 8 bases lay between the germline ends. Germline V gene data show CDR1 as LNHNV and CDR2 as YYDKDF (reference sequence). The CDR3 consists of 12 residues. In nucleotides, the CDR3 is TGTGCCACCAGCAACCGTCGGGATACGCAGTATTTT. Protein sequence: CATSNRRDTQYF.

This clonotype was counted at least ten times. The chain employs TRBV7-9 and TRBJ2-5, with D possibly being TRBD2 (5 bases). V was trimmed by 5 bases and J by 2 bases, leaving 9 bases between them. This CDR3 is built from 13 residues. Germline CDR1 is SEHNR and CDR2 is FQNEAQ (reference sequence). CDR3 region: CASSRGLQETQYF. The CDR3 region has the DNA TGTGCCAGCAGCCGAGGGTTACAAGAGACCCAGTACTTC.

The CDR3 nucleotides read TGTGCCACCAGTCCCGGGACACTGACTAGCAATCAGCCCCAGCATTTT. Translation: CATSPGTLTSNQPQHF. The chain carries TRBV24-1 and TRBJ1-5; tentatively, D is TRBD1 (6 bases). The CDR3 length is 16 residues. Germline V gene sequence: CDR1 KGHDR, CDR2 SFDVKD. V was clipped by 6 bases and J by 0 bases, with 14 bases between them.

This clonotype has more than one count but fewer than ten. The V and J genes are TRBV6-1 and TRBJ1-2; maybe TRBD1 (6 bases). The ends were cut back, 6 bases at V and 3 bases at J, with 14 bases in the middle. CDR1 MNHNS and CDR2 SASEGT come from the germline V gene. The CDR3 consists of 14 residues. The CDR3 spells CASRGGSRHYGYTF. The CDR3 DNA follows: TGTGCCAGCAGAGGGGGGAGCCGACACTATGGCTACACCTTC.

This clonotype was detected a few times. The rearrangement uses TRBV6-2 or TRBV6-3 and TRBJ2-5; the D is unclear. The V and J ends lost 5 bases and 5 bases respectively, with 15 bases between them. The CDR3 length is 14 residues. The germline gives CDR1 MNHEY, CDR2 SVGEGT. This CDR3 is CASSPQSGRETQYF. The CDR3 DNA reads TGTGCCAGCAGTCCTCAAAGTGGGCGGGAGACCCAGTACTTC.

This clonotype was picked up many times. This chain joins TRBV14 and TRBJ2-1, with 8 bases aligning to TRBD1. This CDR3 has 16 residues. Germline V gene data show CDR1 as SGHDN and CDR2 as FVKESK. The V and J ends lost 3 bases and 6 bases, in that order; junction bases with no gene match: 10. CDR3 sequence: CASSHLPGQEGNEQFF. The CDR3 DNA follows: TGTGCCAGCAGCCATTTACCGGGACAGGAAGGCAATGAGCAGTTCTTC. Based on the CDR3 plus reference TRBV14 and TRBJ2-1, the full variable domain is EAGVTQFPSHSVIEKGQTVTLRCDPISGHDNLYWYRRVMGKEIKFLLHFVKESKQDESGMPNNRFLAERTGGTYSTLKVQPAELEDSGVYFCASSHLPGQEGNEQFFGPGTRLTVL.

This clonotype was counted at least ten times. The germline gene is not matched at one end of the junction; a read error may be the cause. The chain employs TRBV5-1 and TRBJ2-5; D perhaps matches TRBD2 (5 bases). The CDR3 is made up of 12 amino acids. Germline V CDR1 and CDR2: SGHRS, YFSETQ. CDR3 nucleotide sequence: TGTGCCAGCAGTTCCGGGGAAGAGACCCAGTACTTC. This encodes CASSSGEETQYF.

This clonotype was seen once. The V call is TRBV7-8, the J call TRBJ1-6; D is uncertain. CDR3 size: 13 residues. Trimming removed 7 bases from V and 10 bases from J, with 14 bases in between. The germline CDR1 and CDR2 sequences are SGHVS and FQNEAQ. The CDR3 nucleotides are TGTGCCAGCAAAGGGATTTCGGGATCACCCCTCCACTTT. As protein: CASKGISGSPLHF.

This clonotype was picked up many times. The chain couples TRBV18 to TRBJ1-2, with 10 positions matching TRBD1. Germline values: CDR1 KGHSH, CDR2 LQKENI. V was pared by 10 bases and J by 4 bases, with 6 bases of the junction left unmatched. The CDR3 contains 13 residues. The CDR3 DNA follows: TGTGCCATCCCGGGACAGGGGACCTATGGCTACACCTTC. Translation gives CAIPGQGTYGYTF.

This clonotype occurred many times. The chain recombines TRBV28 with TRBJ2-5; tentatively, D is TRBD1 or TRBD2 (5 bases each). V was pared by 9 bases and J by 2 bases, with 19 bases between. This CDR3 is built from 15 residues. Germline V gene sequence: CDR1 MDHEN, CDR2 SYDVKM. The CDR3 region is CASFTAGTAQETQYF. The CDR3 DNA sequence: TGTGCCAGTTTTACCGCCGGGACGGCACAAGAGACCCAGTACTTC.

The V gene is TRBV9, the J gene TRBJ2-2, with D tentatively TRBD2 (5 bases). CDR1 and CDR2 from the germline V gene are SGDLS and YYNGEE. Trimming pared 0 bases from V and 4 bases from J, leaving 16 bases between. This CDR3 has 17 amino acids. The CDR3 DNA reads TGTGCCAGCAGCGTAGACTGGACCCCTCGGGGCACCGGGGAGCTGTTTTTT. As protein: CASSVDWTPRGTGELFF.

V usage is TRBV20-1 and J usage is TRBJ2-1; TRBD2 matches at 11 bases. Trimming removed 4 bases from V and 9 bases from J; junction bases left unmatched: 14. Germline V lookup: CDR1 DFQATT, CDR2 SNEGSKA (reference sequence). This CDR3 region has 16 residues. Here the CDR3 reads CSATVITSGRKVEQFF. Here the CDR3 DNA reads TGCAGTGCTACGGTCATAACTAGCGGGAGAAAGGTTGAGCAGTTCTTC.

The chain carries TRBV12-3 or TRBV12-4 and TRBJ2-7; no definite D call. Between the trimmed V and J ends, which lost 6 bases and 0 bases, there was a span of 15 bases. The CDR3 is made up of 15 amino acids. The CDR3 loop is CASSPPRAASYEQYF. The CDR3 bases are TGTGCCAGCAGCCCGCCTAGGGCGGCCTCCTACGAGCAGTACTTC.

The chain is built from TRBV6-5 and TRBJ2-1; 7 bases fit TRBD2. With 0 bases clipped from V and 1 base from J, the junction kept 3 bases outside the gene matches. The CDR3 is 16 amino acids. Germline loops: CDR1 MNHEY, CDR2 SVGAGI. The CDR3 loop is CASSYSSGNSYNEQFF. The DNA of the CDR3 is TGTGCCAGCAGTTACTCCAGCGGGAATTCCTACAATGAGCAGTTCTTC.

The chain employs TRBV20-1 and TRBJ1-3; no firm D call. CDR1 and CDR2 (germline): DFQATT, SNEGSKA (reference sequence). V lost 3 bases and J 3 bases, leaving 9 bases between the germline ends. The CDR3 is 13 residues long. In nucleotides, the CDR3 is TGCAGTGCTAGCCCTGCGGGTGGAAACACCATATATTTT. This translates into CSASPAGGNTIYF.

This clonotype was detected a few times. The chain employs TRBV28 and TRBJ2-6; a weak D match, TRBD2 (6 bases). Germline lookup yields CDR1 MDHEN and CDR2 SYDVKM. V lost 5 bases and J 4 bases, leaving 12 bases between the germline ends. The CDR3 extends over 15 amino acids. The CDR3 sequence is CASSLGGVGANVLTF. CDR3 nucleotide sequence: TGTGCCAGCAGTCTCGGGGGAGTGGGGGCCAACGTCCTGACTTTC.

The chain recombines TRBV3-1 with TRBJ2-1, with TRBD2 matching over 8 bases. The length of the CDR3 is 15 residues. Per the germline V gene, CDR1 is LGHDT and CDR2 is YNNKEL (reference sequence). After removal of 6 bases from V and 6 bases from J, the junction contained 10 bases not matched to a gene. This CDR3 reads CASSQLAEAGNEQFF. CDR3 nucleotide sequence: TGTGCCAGCAGTCAACTAGCGGAGGCGGGCAATGAGCAGTTCTTC.

This clonotype came up a few times. The rearrangement links TRBV10-3 to TRBJ1-5, with D maybe TRBD1 (6 bases). The V end lost 0 bases, the J end lost 4 bases, and 10 bases lay between the germline ends. CDR1 and CDR2 (germline): ENHRY, SYGVKD. The CDR3 loop spans 15 amino acids. Here the CDR3 reads CAISESSGENQPQHF. The CDR3, as DNA: TGTGCCATCAGTGAGTCGTCAGGGGAAAATCAGCCCCAGCATTTT.

Regarding this clonotype: This may be a read error, as it is one base from a much larger clone. This chain connects TRBV10-2 to TRBJ2-3; D not resolved. V gave up 2 bases and J gave up 8 bases, with 11 bases separating them. The CDR3 is 13 residues long. CDR1 WSHSY and CDR2 SAAADI come from the germline V gene. The CDR3 region has the DNA TGCGCCAGCAGTGAGGAATCGCGGAGTACGCAGTATTTT. The encoded protein is CASSEESRSTQYF.